This passage covers 30 T cell receptor beta chains from one sample sequenced in a study of PD-L1 blockade in urothelial cancer. The time point here: pretreatment peripheral blood. Clones were read by immunoSEQ multiplex PCR, and TCRdb kept only the in-frame ones, dropping some. The sample lists about 45,000 clones; approximately 90% were seen once. Source: PBMCs, taken around atezolizumab (anti-PD-L1) treatment. The receptors stem from a donor at least 40 years old with urothelial cancer.

The rearrangement links TRBV18 to TRBJ1-2; D is possibly TRBD1 (5 bases). The CDR3 spans 16 residues. The germline V gene encodes CDR1 KGHSH and CDR2 LQKENI. V was trimmed by 2 bases and J by 3 bases, leaving 16 bases between them. The CDR3 reads CASSPVGGGGDYGYTF. The CDR3 DNA reads TGTGCCAGCTCACCAGTCGGCGGGGGGGGAGACTATGGCTACACCTTC.

The chain employs TRBV5-1 and TRBJ1-2; no clear D gene. The V end lost 0 bases, the J end lost 8 bases, and 11 bases lay between the germline ends. Per germline, CDR1 SGHRS and CDR2 YFSETQ. The CDR3 is 13 amino acids. CDR3 region: CASSLGLLGGYTF. CDR3 nucleotides: TGCGCCAGCAGCTTGGGACTCCTCGGGGGCTACACCTTC.

The V and J genes are TRBV7-2 and TRBJ2-7; 10 bases match TRBD2. V was pared by 3 bases and J by 7 bases, with 3 bases of the junction left unmatched. Germline values: CDR1 SGHTA, CDR2 FQGNSA. The CDR3 has 13 residues. CDR3 region: CASSFSGGMEQYF. The DNA for the CDR3 is TGTGCCAGCAGCTTTAGCGGGGGGATGGAGCAGTACTTC.

The chain joins TRBV5-4 to TRBJ2-1; unclear D gene. V shed 1 base and J shed 0 bases, with 14 bases lying between them. The CDR3 spans 17 residues. In germline, CDR1 is SGHNT, CDR2 YYREEE (reference sequence). The CDR3 region has the DNA TGTGCCAGCAGCTTGTGGCCCGGAGCTAACTCCTACAATGAGCAGTTCTTC. Protein product: CASSLWPGANSYNEQFF.

The CDR3 loop reads CASSAPAGEGGANVLTF. CDR3 sequence (DNA): TGTGCCAGCAGCGCCCCGGCAGGGGAGGGTGGGGCCAACGTCCTGACTTTC. The genes are TRBV9 and TRBJ2-6, with a weak D call TRBD2 (7 bases). V shed 3 bases and J shed 3 bases, with 16 bases lying between them. The CDR3 consists of 17 residues. Germline V gene sequence: CDR1 SGDLS, CDR2 YYNGEE.

V and J are TRBV1 and TRBJ2-7; TRBD1 is the table's D call and was not checked against the DNA. TRBV1 is a pseudogene. CDR3 length: 12 residues. Written as DNA, the CDR3 is TGCACCAGCAGGGCCAGGGGTTACGAGCAGTACTTC. As protein: CTSRARGYEQYF.

This chain joins TRBV4-3 and TRBJ2-7; D is perhaps TRBD2 (5 bases). The CDR3 loop spans 18 amino acids. Germline V lookup: CDR1 LGHNA, CDR2 YSLEER. Trimming removed 0 bases from V and 2 bases from J, with 20 bases in between. The CDR3 here is CASSQDRMEDPRPYEQYF. Written as DNA, the CDR3 is TGCGCCAGCAGCCAAGATCGTATGGAGGACCCGAGGCCCTACGAGCAGTACTTC.

The chain couples TRBV7-9 to TRBJ2-7; 8 bases align to TRBD2. The CDR3 covers 15 residues. Germline CDR1 is SEHNR and CDR2 is FQNEAQ (reference sequence). The V segment lost 1 base and the J segment 7 bases; nucleotides outside the gene matches: 9. Written as DNA, the CDR3 is TGTGCCAGCAGCTTAGGGGTAGGGACTAGTCGGGAGCAGTACTTC. Its protein product is CASSLGVGTSREQYF.

This chain joins TRBV7-3 and TRBJ2-1; 8 bases align to TRBD2. V lost 5 bases, J lost 9 bases, and 12 bases stayed unmatched. CDR1 SGHTA and CDR2 FQGTGA come from the germline V gene. The CDR3 loop spans 15 amino acids. The CDR3 nucleotides read TGTGCCAGCAGCCTCGGGGGTAGCGGGATATCTGAGCAGTTCTTC. Residues: CASSLGGSGISEQFF. Complete variable domain (other parts from reference TRBV7-3 and TRBJ2-1): GAGVSQTPSNKVTEKGKYVELRCDPISGHTALYWYRQSLGQGPEFLIYFQGTGAADDSGLPNDRFFAVRPEGSVSTLKIQRTERGDSAVYLCASSLGGSGISEQFFGPGTRLTVL.

The chain is built from TRBV5-1 and TRBJ2-7; 7 bases align to TRBD1. Germline CDR1 is SGHRS and CDR2 is YFSETQ. This CDR3 is built from 15 residues. The V segment lost 6 bases and the J segment 5 bases; nucleotides outside the gene matches: 14. DNA for the CDR3: TGCGCCAGCAAACCGACAGGGTCGTCGTTCGACGAGCAGTACTTC. Its protein is CASKPTGSSFDEQYF. Variable domain in full (rest from reference TRBV5-1 and TRBJ2-7): KAGVTQTPRYLIKTRGQQVTLSCSPISGHRSVSWYQQTPGQGLQFLFEYFSETQRNKGNFPGRFSGRQFSNSRSEMNVSTLELGDSALYLCASKPTGSSFDEQYFGPGTRLTVT.

This chain joins TRBV11-2 and TRBJ2-5; 8 positions agree with TRBD1. Germline CDR1 SGHAT, CDR2 FQNNGV. The junction had 5 bases not matched to a gene; V was cut back by 5 bases and J by 9 bases. The CDR3 spans 12 residues. The chain's CDR3 is CASSPGQGSQYF. Written as DNA, the CDR3 is TGTGCCAGCAGCCCCGGACAGGGATCCCAGTACTTC.

The CDR3 nucleotides are TGTGCCAGCAATCCAGGGGGCGCGGGTCAGCCCCAGCATTTT. This translates into CASNPGGAGQPQHF. This chain links TRBV7-2 with TRBJ1-5, with 8 bases fitting TRBD1. V shed 7 bases and J 6 bases; nucleotides not matched to a gene: 8. This CDR3 spans 14 amino acids. Germline loops: CDR1 SGHTA, CDR2 FQGNSA. Full variable domain (outside the CDR3, taken from reference TRBV7-2 and TRBJ1-5): GAGVSQSPSNKVTEKGKDVELRCDPISGHTALYWYRQSLGQGLEFLIYFQGNSAPDKSGLPSDRFSAERTGGSVSTLTIQRTQQEDSAVYLCASNPGGAGQPQHFGDGTRLSIL.

The rearrangement joins TRBV19 to TRBJ1-5; 9 bases match TRBD1. With V trimmed by 5 bases and J by 0 bases, 8 bases remained unmatched. Germline-derived CDR1 and CDR2 are LNHDA and SQIVND (reference sequence). The CDR3 covers 17 residues. CDR3 in amino acids: CASSPGQGFYSNQPQHF. The CDR3 DNA reads as TGTGCCAGTAGTCCGGGACAGGGTTTCTATAGCAATCAGCCCCAGCATTTT.

The rearrangement links TRBV5-1 to TRBJ2-1; D is perhaps TRBD2 (6 bases). This CDR3 region has 14 residues. The V end lost 4 bases, the J end lost 6 bases, and 14 bases lay between the germline ends. Germline assignment: CDR1 SGHRS and CDR2 YFSETQ. The CDR3 sequence: CASSPTGGSNEQFF. CDR3 nucleotides: TGCGCCAGCAGCCCCACTGGGGGGTCCAATGAGCAGTTCTTC.

J is TRBJ1-2 and V is TRBV5-8, with D possibly being TRBD1 (5 bases). V dropped 0 bases and J dropped 2 bases, with 11 bases sitting between them. CDR1 SGHTS and CDR2 YDEGEE come from the germline V gene. This CDR3 is built from 15 residues. The DNA for the CDR3 is TGTGCCAGCAGCTTGGTGGGGGGGACGAACTATGGCTACACCTTC. As protein: CASSLVGGTNYGYTF. Using reference TRBV5-8 and TRBJ1-2 for the parts outside the CDR3, the full variable domain is EAGVTQSPTHLIKTRGQQATLRCSPISGHTSVYWYQQALGLGLQFLLWYDEGEERNRGNFPPRFSGRQFPNYSSELNVNALELEDSALYLCASSLVGGTNYGYTFGSGTRLTVV.

This clone was observed a single time. The rearrangement joins TRBV6-5 to TRBJ2-4; 8 nucleotides match TRBD2. J gave up 3 bases and V 10 bases, and 11 bases lay outside the gene matches. CDR3 size: 15 residues. Looked up from germline, CDR1 is MNHEY and CDR2 is SVGAGI. The CDR3 protein is CATSRGGTYKNIQYF. As DNA, the CDR3 is TGTGCCACCTCCCGGGGGGGGACGTACAAAAACATTCAGTACTTC.

This clone was observed a single time. This rearrangement joins TRBV4-3 to TRBJ1-2, with D perhaps TRBD1 (5 bases). V was pared by 1 base and J by 2 bases, with 17 bases between. The length of the CDR3 is 17 residues. CDR1 LGHNA and CDR2 YSLEER come from the germline V gene. The chain's CDR3 is CASSQGRNIRVNYGYTF. The CDR3 DNA is TGCGCCAGCAGCCAAGGCCGAAACATCAGGGTAAACTATGGCTACACCTTC.

The J gene is TRBJ2-5, the V gene TRBV27; a possible D gene is TRBD1 (7 bases). Germline CDR1 reads MNHEY; CDR2 reads SMNVEV (reference sequence). CDR3 length equals 14 residues. V gave up 8 bases and J gave up 4 bases, with 17 bases separating them. CDR3 nucleotide sequence: TGTGCCAGCGCTAACCCAGGGGGGTTAGAGACCCAGTACTTC. It yields the protein CASANPGGLETQYF.

The chain combines TRBV4-3 with TRBJ1-2, with unresolved D. This CDR3 is built from 14 residues. V gave up 1 base and J gave up 4 bases, with 10 bases separating them. Germline loops: CDR1 LGHNA, CDR2 YSLEER. The CDR3 sequence: CASSQGPGPYGYTF. CDR3 DNA sequence: TGCGCCAGCAGCCAAGGTCCAGGCCCCTATGGCTACACCTTC.

The chain links TRBV19 to TRBJ2-1, with TRBD2 matching over 11 bases. Germline CDR1 LNHDA, CDR2 SQIVND (reference sequence). The CDR3 contains 18 residues. V dropped 5 bases and J dropped 2; count of bases not matched to a gene: 11. CDR3 nucleotide sequence: TGTGCCAGTAGTGGACGGGGTAGCGGGAGGGGCACCTACAATGAGCAGTTCTTC. Residues: CASSGRGSGRGTYNEQFF. Supplemented by reference TRBV19 and TRBJ2-1, the full variable domain reads DGGITQSPKYLFRKEGQNVTLSCEQNLNHDAMYWYRQDPGQGLRLIYYSQIVNDFQKGDIAEGYSVSREKKESFPLTVTSAQKNPTAFYLCASSGRGSGRGTYNEQFFGPGTRLTVL.

This chain connects TRBV28 to TRBJ2-2; 14 nucleotides line up with TRBD2. Losses at the gene ends were 4 bases for V and 10 bases for J; bases not matched to a gene: 8. This CDR3 is built from 16 residues. Per germline, CDR1 MDHEN and CDR2 SYDVKM. CDR3 bases: TGTGCCAGCAGTTGGGCGGGACTAGCGGGAGTTATGGAGCTGTTTTTT. It translates to CASSWAGLAGVMELFF.

V usage is TRBV5-5 and J usage is TRBJ2-5, with a possible D match to TRBD2 (6 bases). The CDR3 sequence is 14 residues long. V was clipped by 3 bases and J by 1 base, with 10 bases between them. Looked up from germline, CDR1 is SGHKS and CDR2 is YYEKEE (reference sequence). In nucleotides, the CDR3 is TGTGCCAGCAGCTCTCTAGCGACCCAAGAGACCCAGTACTTC. The encoded protein is CASSSLATQETQYF.

The rearrangement links TRBV10-3 to TRBJ2-7; 9 bases fit TRBD2. Trimming cost V 2 bases and J 2 bases; bases outside gene matches: 10. Germline CDR1 is ENHRY and CDR2 is SYGVKD. The CDR3 runs to 17 residues. The CDR3 DNA sequence: TGTGCCATCAGTGAGGGGCTCGGGCTAGCGGGGACCTACGAGCAGTACTTC. The encoded protein is CAISEGLGLAGTYEQYF.

This chain's CDR3 is CASSLGGTDIDTQYF. The CDR3 DNA sequence: TGTGCCAGCAGCTTAGGGGGGACAGACATAGATACGCAGTATTTT. V gene TRBV11-3 combines with J gene TRBJ2-3; 7 bases agree with TRBD1. CDR1 and CDR2 from the germline V gene are SGHNT and YENEEA. V was clipped by 1 base and J by 5 bases; unmatched bases: 6. The CDR3 consists of 15 residues.

The count of this clone is one. The chain recombines TRBV28 with TRBJ1-4; D remains ambiguous. The CDR3 extends over 14 amino acids. Trimming took off 3 bases at V and 2 bases at J, with 7 bases between the two ends. Germline loops: CDR1 MDHEN, CDR2 SYDVKM. The CDR3 nucleotides are TGTGCCAGCAGTTTCGGGTGGACTAATGAAAAACTGTTTTTT. The encoded protein is CASSFGWTNEKLFF.

The V and J genes are TRBV27 and TRBJ1-3, with D maybe TRBD1 (6 bases). Trimming removed 10 bases from V and 0 bases from J, with 16 bases in between. This CDR3 region has 15 residues. Germline V gene data show CDR1 as MNHEY and CDR2 as SMNVEV (reference sequence). CDR3 sequence reads: CATTWGGASGNTIYF. The CDR3 nucleotides read TGTGCCACCACCTGGGGGGGGGCCTCTGGAAACACCATATATTTT.

The chain recombines TRBV18 with TRBJ1-2; weak D call: TRBD1 (5 bases). The CDR3 spans 13 residues. Trimming took off 3 bases at V and 6 bases at J, with 11 bases between the two ends. Germline CDR1 and CDR2: KGHSH and LQKENI. The CDR3 DNA reads TGTGCCAGCTCACCCGACAGCACTAATGGCTACACCTTC. This codes for CASSPDSTNGYTF.

This clone is a singleton in its sample. The V gene is TRBV13, the J gene TRBJ2-7; 8 bases are shared with TRBD1. Germline loops: CDR1 PRHDT, CDR2 FYEKMQ (reference sequence). The CDR3 has 15 amino acids. V lost 2 bases to trimming and J lost 6 bases; unmatched junction nucleotides: 9. CDR3 in amino acids: CASSLWSGGTAEQYF. The CDR3 region has the DNA TGTGCCAGCAGCTTATGGTCAGGGGGCACCGCCGAGCAGTACTTC.

On this clone: One end of the junction does not line up with germline, which may come from a read error. This sequence joins TRBV27 and TRBJ2-1; the match to TRBD2 covers 8 bases. Germline V gives CDR1 MNHEY, CDR2 SMNVEV (reference sequence). This CDR3 has 14 amino acids. CDR3 loop: CASSPGYSGNGQFF. CDR3 DNA: TGTGCCAGCAGTCCCGGATATAGCGGGAATGGGCAGTTCTTC.

In its sample, this clone was seen a few times. The CDR3 sequence is CSVGTDGYTF. The DNA for the CDR3 is TGCAGCGTTGGGACAGATGGCTACACCTTC. The V and J genes are TRBV29-1 and TRBJ1-2; tentatively, D is TRBD1 (6 bases). The CDR3 extends over 10 amino acids. Looked up from germline, CDR1 is SQVTM and CDR2 is ANQGSEA. With 4 bases removed from V and 6 bases from J, the gap between germline ends came to 6 bases.